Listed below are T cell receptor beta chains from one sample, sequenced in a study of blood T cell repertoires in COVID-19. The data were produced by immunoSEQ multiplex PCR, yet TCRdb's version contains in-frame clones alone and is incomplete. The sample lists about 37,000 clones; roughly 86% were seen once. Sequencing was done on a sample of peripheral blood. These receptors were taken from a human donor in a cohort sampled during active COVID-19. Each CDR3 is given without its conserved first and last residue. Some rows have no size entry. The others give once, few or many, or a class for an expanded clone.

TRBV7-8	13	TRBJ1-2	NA	ASSSGGFPVGGYT
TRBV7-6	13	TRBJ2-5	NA	ASSYGGRIFETQY
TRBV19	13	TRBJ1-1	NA	ASSISGTGSTEAF
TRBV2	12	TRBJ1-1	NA	ASSDRGGSTEAF
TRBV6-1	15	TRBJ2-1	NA	ASSGWGQGAGYNEQF
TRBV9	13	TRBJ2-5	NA	ASSVFGGGGETQY
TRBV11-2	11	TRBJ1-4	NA	ASSPRRGEKLF
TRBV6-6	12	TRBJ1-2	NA	ASSLPDSPYGYT
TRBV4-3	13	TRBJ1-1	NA	ASSQTTGTNTEAF
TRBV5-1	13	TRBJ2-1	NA	ASSLAPGAGNEQF
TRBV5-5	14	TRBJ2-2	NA	ASSFRGTVNTGELF
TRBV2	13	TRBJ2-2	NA	ASNLLAGGAGELF
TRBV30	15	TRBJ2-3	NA	ASEGGNRRRITDTQY
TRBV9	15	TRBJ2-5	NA	ASSPTILLAGQETQY
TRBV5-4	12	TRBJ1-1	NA	ASSLKTGTTEAF
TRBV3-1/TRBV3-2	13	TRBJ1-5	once	ASSQGITGIMSQH
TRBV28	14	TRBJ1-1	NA	ASSFLYRGQGTEAF
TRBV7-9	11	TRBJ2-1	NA	ASSRDSHNEQF
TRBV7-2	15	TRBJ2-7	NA	ASSLAPTTLISVEQY
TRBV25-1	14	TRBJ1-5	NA	ASSETGTGEPQPQH
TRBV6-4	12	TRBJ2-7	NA	ASVWGRSSYEQY
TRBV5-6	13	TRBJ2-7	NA	ASIRTGTYSYEQY
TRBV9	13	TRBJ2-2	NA	ASSASSAGTGELF
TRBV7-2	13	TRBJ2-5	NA	ASSLSPDNQETQY
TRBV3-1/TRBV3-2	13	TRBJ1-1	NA	ASSQGQVQGTEAF
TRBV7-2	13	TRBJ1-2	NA	ASSPPQGANYGYT
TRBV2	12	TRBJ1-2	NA	ASSEALQGGGYT
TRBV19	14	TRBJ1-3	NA	ASSRNRDPAGNTIY
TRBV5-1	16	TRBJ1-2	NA	ASSSDRANLSPLYGYT
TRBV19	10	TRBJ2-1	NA	ASSITTDEQF
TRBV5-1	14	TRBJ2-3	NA	ASSLLSGSTTDTQY
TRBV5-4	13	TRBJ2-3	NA	ASSLGDSRTDTQY